The rows below give T cell receptor beta chains drawn from one sample of a study of T-cell memory formation after mild COVID-19. TCRdb passed the 5' RACE reads through MiXCR, listing each CDR3 protein once. The sample has approximately 490,000 distinct CDR3 sequences; 20% are singletons. The source material was PBMCs or a T cell subset sorted from them (not recorded which). These receptors came from an adult woman who had mild COVID-19 (a few samples of this study predate the infection). Cell type and time point are not known. CDR3s include the opening cysteine and the closing phenylalanine or tryptophan. A D gene is named only where the DNA matches it firmly. The listing skips clone size in some rows; elsewhere it reads once, few, many or a size class.

TRBJ2-3,.,.,TRBV20-1,TGCAGTGCAAGGCTTACAGATACGCAGTATTTT,CSARLTDTQYF
TRBJ2-5,TRBD2,.,TRBV7-2,TGTGCCAGCAGCTACTGGAGCGGGAGGACGGAAGAGACCCAGTACTTC,CASSYWSGRTEETQYF
TRBJ2-5,.,few,TRBV5-1,TGCGCCAGCAGCTTGGCCCTGGTTCTAGAGACCCAGTACTTC,CASSLALVLETQYF
TRBJ2-1,TRBD2,.,TRBV6-5,TGTGCCAGCAGGATCGGGAGGAGCTCCTACAATGAGCAGTTCTTC,CASRIGRSSYNEQFF
TRBJ2-2,.,few,TRBV9,TGTGCCAGCAGCGGGACAGCCGTCACCGGGGAGCTGTTTTTT,CASSGTAVTGELFF
TRBJ2-3,TRBD2,.,TRBV6-4,TGTGCCAGCAGTGACGGGATAGCGGGAGCTGATACGCAGTATTTT,CASSDGIAGADTQYF
TRBJ1-3,.,.,TRBV7-8,TGTGCCAGCAGCTACGTCAAGGATGGAAACACCATATATTTT,CASSYVKDGNTIYF
TRBJ1-2,TRBD1,many,TRBV5-5,TGTGCCAGCAGCTTGGCCAGGGGGCTGGATGGCTACACCTTC,CASSLARGLDGYTF
TRBJ1-1,.,few,TRBV18,TGTGCCAGCCTTTCGTCAGCCGTTGGGACTGAAGCTTTCTTT,CASLSSAVGTEAFF
TRBJ2-1,.,many,TRBV7-9,TGTGCCAGCAGCTCGAGAAGGGGGACCGAGTTCTTC,CASSSRRGTEFF
TRBJ2-7,.,.,TRBV27,TGTGCCAGCAGTTTCCGGACTACGGGTGCCTACGAGCAGTACTTC,CASSFRTTGAYEQYF
TRBJ2-1,.,.,TRBV9,TGTGCCAGCGGCGGGGCGCAAAGCTCGTACAATGAGCAGTTCTTC,CASGGAQSSYNEQFF
TRBJ2-7,.,few,TRBV4-3,TGCGCCAGCAGCCAAGATCCCTCGGACGGCTATGGGGAGCAGTACTTC,CASSQDPSDGYGEQYF
TRBJ2-3,.,.,TRBV12-3/TRBV12-4,TGTGCCAGCAGCCCTAAAGTGGGGGGCCCGGGCACAGATACGCAGTATTTT,CASSPKVGGPGTDTQYF
TRBJ1-6,.,.,TRBV12-3/TRBV12-4,TGTGCCAGCAGTTCCTACGAGGGCTCACCCCTCCACTTT,CASSSYEGSPLHF
TRBJ2-1,.,.,TRBV7-2,TGTGCCAGCAGCTTAAGGGCCGGCGAGCAGTTCTTC,CASSLRAGEQFF
TRBJ2-1,TRBD2,few,TRBV10-3,TGTGCCATCAGTGCAGGACTAGTCGGCAATGAGCAGTTCTTC,CAISAGLVGNEQFF
TRBJ2-2,.,many,TRBV12-3/TRBV12-4,TGTGCCATGCCGCGTCTGAGTAACACCGGGGAGCTGTTTTTT,CAMPRLSNTGELFF
TRBJ1-1,.,.,TRBV29-1,TGCAGCGTGGAGGACAGACGCTACACTGAAGCTTTCTTT,CSVEDRRYTEAFF
TRBJ1-1,.,few,TRBV10-3,TGTGCCATCAGTGACGGGGTTGAAGCTTTCTTT,CAISDGVEAFF
TRBJ2-2,TRBD2,few,TRBV14,TGTGCCAGCAGAAATAGCGGGAGAGGGTACACCGGGGAGCTGTTTTTT,CASRNSGRGYTGELFF
TRBJ2-3,.,.,TRBV27,TGTGCCAGCAGTGCGCGCCTTATTAGGGGAGGCACAGATACGCAGTATTTT,CASSARLIRGGTDTQYF
TRBJ2-7,TRBD1,.,TRBV7-9,TGTGCCAGCAGCTCACCGGGACAGATTTCCTACGAGCAGTACTTC,CASSSPGQISYEQYF
TRBJ2-1,.,.,TRBV27,TGTGCCAGCAGTTTAGTCGCGGTGGGGAATGAGCAGTTCTTC,CASSLVAVGNEQFF
TRBJ2-7,.,few,TRBV10-3,TGTGCCATCAGTGGTGGGGTACTAGCTCAGTCCTACGAGCAGTACTTC,CAISGGVLAQSYEQYF
TRBJ2-7,.,.,TRBV2,TGTGCCAGCCTAGACCGTTTCTCCTACGAGCAGTACTTC,CASLDRFSYEQYF
TRBJ2-1,TRBD2,few,TRBV4-1,TGCGCCAGCAGCCCGGGACTAGCGGGAGTCGGGATCTACAATGAGCAGTTCTTC,CASSPGLAGVGIYNEQFF
TRBJ2-5,.,many,TRBV20-1,TGCAGTGCTAGAGCTGGACAGTCGCAAGAGACCCAGTACTTC,CSARAGQSQETQYF
TRBJ2-1,.,.,TRBV5-6,TGTGCCAGCAGCATCCGGGGGAGTGACAATGAGCAGTTCTTC,CASSIRGSDNEQFF
TRBJ2-3,.,.,TRBV19,TGTGCCAGTAGTACCTCTTACGGCTCCAGCACAGATACGCAGTATTTT,CASSTSYGSSTDTQYF
TRBJ2-3,.,.,TRBV11-1,TGTGCCAGCAGCTCCAGCGTAGGGGGGAGGCTCACAGATACGCAGTATTTT,CASSSSVGGRLTDTQYF
TRBJ2-2,.,few,TRBV19,TGTGCCAGTAGCCGGGCGGGGACCGGGGAGCTGTTTTTT,CASSRAGTGELFF
TRBJ2-2,TRBD2,few,TRBV4-3,TGCGCCAGCAGCCAAGGACGGACTAGCGGGATGGTCGGGGAGCTGTTTTTT,CASSQGRTSGMVGELFF
TRBJ1-4,.,.,TRBV6-6,TGTGCCAGCAGTTACGGCCCGGGAACTAATGAAAAACTGTTTTTT,CASSYGPGTNEKLFF
TRBJ2-7,TRBD1,few,TRBV4-1,TGCGCCAGCAGCCAAGAAAGGAGACAGGGGAGGTACGAGCAGTACTTC,CASSQERRQGRYEQYF
TRBJ2-7,TRBD1,few,TRBV4-1,TGCGCCAGCAGCCTTCGACAGGGGGAAATTTACGAGCAGTACTTC,CASSLRQGEIYEQYF
TRBJ1-2,.,few,TRBV18,TGTGCCAGCGCCACCGGGACGACGCTTACGGGAGGCTACACCTTC,CASATGTTLTGGYTF
TRBJ2-2,.,many,TRBV5-1,TGCGCCAGCAGCTACGGACAGCCCGGGGAGCTGTTTTTT,CASSYGQPGELFF
TRBJ2-1,.,few,TRBV14,TGTGCCAGCAGCCCCCTCGGGGAGCGACTTTTCGATGAGCAGTTCTTC,CASSPLGERLFDEQFF
TRBJ2-3,.,few,TRBV5-1,TGCGCCAGCAGCTTGGTGGTGGAAGATACGCAGTATTTT,CASSLVVEDTQYF
TRBJ1-5,TRBD1,.,TRBV7-9,TGTGCCAGCAGCCGGGACAGGGACGAGTTTGGTCAGCCCCAGCATTTT,CASSRDRDEFGQPQHF
TRBJ2-1,.,.,TRBV7-3,TGTGCCAGCAGCTTAGATCCCACTAGCCAAGAGCAGTTCTTC,CASSLDPTSQEQFF
TRBJ1-5,.,few,TRBV11-1,TGTGCCAGCAGCCAGGGCTTGTGGGAGCCCCAGCATTTT,CASSQGLWEPQHF
TRBJ2-5,.,.,TRBV6-5,TGTGCCAGCACCCGACTCGGGGACTTGCCTATGGCCCAGTACTTC,CASTRLGDLPMAQYF
TRBJ1-1,.,.,TRBV4-2,TGTGCCAGCAGCCAAGATAGGACCGAGATGAACACTGAAGCTTTCTTT,CASSQDRTEMNTEAFF
TRBJ2-5,.,.,TRBV30,TGTGCCTGGAGTCCCGGCCGGTGGACCCAAGAGACCCAGTACTTC,CAWSPGRWTQETQYF
TRBJ1-1,TRBD1,few,TRBV7-9,TGTGCCAGCAGCTCCGTACAGGGGGAAGCTTTCTTT,CASSSVQGEAFF
TRBJ2-3,TRBD2,.,TRBV4-1,TGCGCCAGCAGCCAAGGACTAGCGGGGATTACTAGCACAGATACGCAGTATTTT,CASSQGLAGITSTDTQYF
TRBJ2-1,.,many,TRBV29-1,TGCAGCGTTGAAGGACAGACCTCCTACAATGAGCAGTTCTTC,CSVEGQTSYNEQFF
TRBJ1-2,TRBD1,few,TRBV29-1,TGCAGCGACCGCGCCAGGGGGGGCTATGGCTACACCTTC,CSDRARGGYGYTF
TRBJ1-4,.,few,TRBV7-9,TGTGCCAGCAAGACAGGCTCTAATGAAAAACTGTTTTTT,CASKTGSNEKLFF
TRBJ2-3,TRBD2,few,TRBV12-3/TRBV12-4,TGTGCCAGCAGTAATGGACGGACTAGCGGGAGCACAGATACGCAGTATTTT,CASSNGRTSGSTDTQYF
TRBJ1-5,TRBD1,many,TRBV5-5,TGTGCCAGCAGCTTGGCAGGGGGCCATCAGCCCCAGCATTTT,CASSLAGGHQPQHF
TRBJ2-7,.,few,TRBV4-1,TGCGCCAGCAGCCAAGATCGAACCTACGAGCAGTACTTC,CASSQDRTYEQYF
TRBJ1-2,TRBD1,few,TRBV29-1,TGCAGCGTCCAACTGGCGGGACAGGGGCTTGCGACCTTC,CSVQLAGQGLATF
TRBJ2-5,.,many,TRBV7-6,TGTGCCAGCAGCTTAGCAAGTGCGGTACAAGAGACCCAGTACTTC,CASSLASAVQETQYF
TRBJ2-5,.,.,TRBV5-1,TGCGCCAGCAGCCCGGGACGGATACAAGAGACCCAGTACTTC,CASSPGRIQETQYF
TRBJ2-3,.,.,TRBV15,TGTGCCACCAGCTCGCGGGGGCGCACAGATACGCAGTATTTT,CATSSRGRTDTQYF
TRBJ1-2,.,.,TRBV29-1,TGCAGCGTTGGGGGAAACCACTATGGCTACACCTTC,CSVGGNHYGYTF
TRBJ2-5,.,few,TRBV25-1,TGTGCCAGCAGTGAACAGCCAGGAGCAGGGACCCAGTACTTC,CASSEQPGAGTQYF